These 18 T cell receptor beta chains were all obtained from the same sample, sequenced in a study of T cells in Graves' hyperthyroidism and ophthalmopathy. Researchers amplified the TCR beta CDR3 regions from RNA transcripts. In the first-round RT-PCR of the TCR CDR3, the HTBI primer set was used. TCRdb analysed the multiplex PCR reads with MiXCR anew, one entry per CDR3 protein. This sample has 280,000 or so distinct CDR3 sequences, with roughly 15% found just once. Sequenced input: blood. All receptors derive from a woman between 45 and 65 years old with Graves' hyperthyroidism that later progressed to Graves' ophthalmopathy.

The CDR3: CSARSSGREHNEQFF. CDR3 bases: TGCAGTGCTAGATCCAGCGGGAGGGAACACAATGAGCAGTTCTTC. The J gene is TRBJ2-1, the V gene TRBV20-1; 10 bases are a match to TRBD2. The CDR3 spans 15 residues. Germline CDR1 DFQATT, CDR2 SNEGSKA (reference sequence). V was pared by 2 bases and J by 5 bases, with 6 bases of the junction left unmatched.

V and J are TRBV6-1 and TRBJ2-3; 7 nucleotides align to TRBD2. The V and J ends lost 7 bases and 2 bases, in that order; junction bases with no gene match: 3. Germline V gives CDR1 MNHNS, CDR2 SASEGT. This CDR3 contains 13 residues. CDR3 nucleotides: TGTGCCAGCACAGCGGGGATCACAGATACGCAGTATTTT. Translation: CASTAGITDTQYF.

J is TRBJ2-7 and V is TRBV27, with TRBD2 matching 8 bases. This CDR3 region has 13 residues. Germline trimming cut 6 bases from V and 5 bases from J; bases unmatched to any gene: 6. Germline-derived CDR1 and CDR2 are MNHEY and SMNVEV (reference sequence). The CDR3 is CASSLGLGNEQYF. In DNA form, the CDR3 reads TGTGCCAGCAGCTTGGGACTAGGAAACGAGCAGTACTTC.

This clonotype was detected a few times. The chain combines TRBV27 with TRBJ2-2; 12 positions match TRBD2. CDR1 MNHEY and CDR2 SMNVEV come from the germline V gene (reference sequence). Unmatched junction bases numbered 7, after V lost 3 bases and J lost 5 bases. The length of the CDR3 is 17 residues. The CDR3: CASSFETSGSGTGELFF. CDR3 nucleotide sequence: TGTGCCAGCAGTTTCGAGACTAGCGGGAGTGGAACCGGGGAGCTGTTTTTT.

This clonotype was seen many times. The chain carries TRBV27 and TRBJ1-5, with D possibly being TRBD1 (5 bases). From germline, CDR1 is MNHEY and CDR2 SMNVEV (reference sequence). This CDR3 comprises 15 residues. V lost 3 bases to trimming and J lost 2 bases, with 11 bases between them. The CDR3 reads CASSFVGGRNQPQHF. Here the CDR3 DNA reads TGTGCCAGCAGTTTTGTTGGGGGACGCAATCAGCCCCAGCATTTT.

The V and J genes are TRBV29-1 and TRBJ2-5; D gene ambiguous. Trimming left V 6 bases short and J 3 bases short, with 14 bases between. Per germline, CDR1 SQVTM and CDR2 ANQGSEA. This CDR3 is 13 amino acids long. The CDR3 reads CSVLHLLEETQYF. DNA of the CDR3: TGCAGCGTCCTCCACCTTCTCGAAGAGACCCAGTACTTC.

Worth noting for this clonotype: Just one base apart from a much larger clone, this may be a read error. V is TRBV20-1 and J is TRBJ2-1, with 8 bases lining up with TRBD2. Per germline, CDR1 DFQATT and CDR2 SNEGSKA (reference sequence). This CDR3 contains 15 residues. Trimming at V came to 8 bases and at J to 2 bases, leaving 11 bases not matched to a gene. The CDR3 sequence: CSTIGAGDPYNEQFF. For the CDR3, the DNA is TGCAGTACAATCGGAGCGGGAGACCCCTACAATGAGCAGTTCTTC.

In its sample, this clonotype was seen many times. This rearrangement joins TRBV6-1 to TRBJ2-2; TRBD2 matches at 7 bases. Germline-derived CDR1 and CDR2 are MNHNS and SASEGT. The CDR3 covers 12 residues. With V trimmed by 11 bases and J by 8 bases, 8 bases remained unmatched. CDR3 loop: CAGLREGGELFF. DNA for the CDR3: TGTGCCGGCCTCAGGGAGGGGGGGGAGCTGTTTTTT.

This clonotype was detected ten times or more. V is TRBV28 and J is TRBJ2-7; 10 bases line up with TRBD2. In germline, CDR1 is MDHEN, CDR2 SYDVKM. With V trimmed by 6 bases and J by 2 bases, 10 bases remained unmatched. The CDR3 has 16 amino acids. The CDR3 nucleotides are TGTGCCAGCAGGAATTCAGGACTAGCGGATACCTACGAGCAGTACTTC. Translating gives CASRNSGLADTYEQYF.

Many counts were recorded for this clonotype. V usage is TRBV10-3 and J usage is TRBJ2-1; D ambiguous. The CDR3 extends over 12 amino acids. CDR1 and CDR2 from the germline V gene are ENHRY and SYGVKD. Between the trimmed V and J ends, which lost 3 bases and 7 bases, there was a span of 7 bases. CDR3: CAISDSVNEQFF. Written as DNA, the CDR3 is TGTGCCATCAGTGACTCCGTGAATGAGCAGTTCTTC.

This clonotype was detected ten times or more. The chain carries TRBV30 and TRBJ2-3; no reliable D call. The CDR3 is made up of 13 amino acids. CDR1 is GTSNPN, CDR2 SVGIG, per germline (reference sequence). The V gene lost 0 bases and the J gene lost 4 bases, with 8 bases spanning the gap. Here the CDR3 reads CAWSVRLADTQYF. The CDR3 DNA reads TGTGCCTGGAGTGTAAGGCTTGCAGATACGCAGTATTTT.

This clonotype showed up many times. The V gene is TRBV30, the J gene TRBJ1-5, with a weak D call TRBD1 (6 bases). The germline V gene encodes CDR1 GTSNPN and CDR2 SVGIG (reference sequence). This CDR3 is built from 14 residues. V was pared by 3 bases and J by 7 bases, with 16 bases between. CDR3 sequence (DNA): TGTGCCTGGAGCATACAGGGAATTGGACAGCCCCAGCATTTT. Protein: CAWSIQGIGQPQHF. The full variable domain, completed using reference TRBV30 and TRBJ1-5, is SQTIHQWPATLVQPVGSPLSLECTVEGTSNPNLYWYRQAAGRGLQLLFYSVGIGQISSEVPQNLSASRPQDRQFILSSKKLLLSDSGFYLCAWSIQGIGQPQHFGDGTRLSIL.

This clonotype was seen at least ten times. V gene TRBV5-1 combines with J gene TRBJ1-1; 9 bases fit TRBD1. In germline, CDR1 is SGHRS, CDR2 YFSETQ. The V gene end was trimmed by 2 bases and the J gene end by 8 bases; junction bases not matched to a gene: 4. This CDR3 comprises 13 residues. The CDR3 loop reads CASSFGTGTEAFF. The CDR3 bases are TGCGCCAGCAGCTTCGGGACAGGGACCGAAGCTTTCTTT.

The table lists this clonotype with many counts. V and J are TRBV7-2 and TRBJ2-1, with D possibly TRBD1 on 6 matching bases. V shed 6 bases and J shed 7 bases, with 16 bases lying between them. The CDR3 consists of 14 residues. From germline, CDR1 is SGHTA and CDR2 FQGNSA. CDR3 nucleotide sequence: TGTGCCAGCAGTCGAGCAGGGGCATGGAATGAGCAGTTCTTC. The encoded protein is CASSRAGAWNEQFF. The variable domain in full, completed from reference TRBV7-2 and TRBJ2-1, reads GAGVSQSPSNKVTEKGKDVELRCDPISGHTALYWYRQSLGQGLEFLIYFQGNSAPDKSGLPSDRFSAERTGGSVSTLTIQRTQQEDSAVYLCASSRAGAWNEQFFGPGTRLTVL.

This clonotype showed up just a few times. A much larger clone lies one base from this, so it may be a read error. This chain connects TRBV20-1 to TRBJ2-2, with D maybe TRBD2 (5 bases). The germline gives CDR1 DFQATT, CDR2 SNEGSKA (reference sequence). This CDR3 has 14 residues. CDR3 nucleotides: TGCGGTGCCCGACGGAGCGGTAACACCGGGGAGCTGTTTTTT. Its protein is CGARRSGNTGELFF.

The chain couples TRBV18 to TRBJ1-1, with TRBD1 matching 7 bases. The length of the CDR3 is 15 residues. Per the germline V gene, CDR1 is KGHSH and CDR2 is LQKENI. With 8 bases clipped from V and 0 bases from J, the junction kept 9 bases outside the gene matches. The CDR3 DNA sequence: TGTGCCAGCCTAAGGGACAGAAACATGAACACTGAAGCTTTCTTT. Protein product: CASLRDRNMNTEAFF.

At least ten counts were recorded for this clonotype. This chain uses TRBV5-1 with TRBJ2-3; no definite D call. Germline CDR1 is SGHRS and CDR2 is YFSETQ. The length of the CDR3 is 16 residues. Trimming shortened V by 4 bases and J by 1 base, and 16 bases separated the two germline ends. This CDR3 reads CASSRVGLTGTDTQYF. The CDR3 DNA follows: TGCGCCAGCAGCCGAGTCGGTCTCACAGGCACAGATACGCAGTATTTT.

This clonotype was seen repeatedly, ten times or more. The chain carries TRBV5-4 and TRBJ2-7, with a weak D call TRBD1 (5 bases). The CDR3 has 14 amino acids. In germline, CDR1 is SGHNT, CDR2 YYREEE (reference sequence). With 1 base removed from V and 4 bases from J, the gap between germline ends came to 12 bases. CDR3 residues: CASSLNAGKYEQYF. The CDR3 nucleotides are TGTGCCAGCAGCTTGAATGCAGGGAAATACGAGCAGTACTTC.